The present T cell receptor beta chain was sequenced within a study of blood T cell repertoires in COVID-19. The study recruited people aged roughly 18 to 89 years across about two dozen US areas. Participants classified as exposed had met a COVID-19 case within 2 weeks before study entry. This CDR3 comprises 14 residues. Germline V CDR1 and CDR2: KGHSH, LQKENI. V was shortened by 0 bases and J by 5 bases, with 10 bases between the two germline ends. Under the authors' procedure: Researchers report that nucleated cell counts were estimated from reference gene primer amplification. Assay: immunoSEQ multiplex PCR; the TCRdb copy retains only in-frame clones and omits some. V and J calls and clone size are those listed in that table; D and trimming were worked out from the DNA. The sample holds about 250,000 clones, roughly four fifths seen once.

The origin of this receptor is a middle-aged woman who had been exposed to COVID-19. Source material: PBMCs or T cells enriched from blood (not recorded which). The chain is built from TRBV18 and TRBJ1-1, with TRBD1 as a possible D gene (5 bases). This CDR3 is CASSPPGDITEAFF. CDR3 sequence (DNA): TGTGCCAGCTCACCACCAGGGGATATAACTGAAGCTTTCTTT. The variable domain in full, with the rest retrieved from reference TRBV18 and TRBJ1-1, is NAGVMQNPRHLVRRRGQEARLRCSPMKGHSHVYWYRQLPEEGLKFMVYLQKENIIDESGMPKERFSAEFPKEGPSILRIQQVVRGDSAAYFCASSPPGDITEAFFGQGTRLTVV.